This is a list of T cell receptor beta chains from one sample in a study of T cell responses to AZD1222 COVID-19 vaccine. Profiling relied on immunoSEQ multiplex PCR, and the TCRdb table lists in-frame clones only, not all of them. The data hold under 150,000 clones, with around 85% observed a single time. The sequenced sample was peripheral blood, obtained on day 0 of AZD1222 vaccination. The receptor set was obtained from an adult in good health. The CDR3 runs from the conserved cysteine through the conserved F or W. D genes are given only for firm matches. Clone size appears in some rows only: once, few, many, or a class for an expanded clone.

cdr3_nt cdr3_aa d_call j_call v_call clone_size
TGTGCCAGCAGCTCCCTAGGACAGGGGACGGGTGGCTACACCTTC CASSSLGQGTGGYTF TRBD1 TRBJ1-2 TRBV5-6 -
TGTGCCAGCAGTCAACAGGGACAGGATTCACCCCTCCACTTT CASSQQGQDSPLHF TRBD1 TRBJ1-6 TRBV2 few
TGTGCCAGCAGCCAGGGTTCCTACGAGCAGTACTTC CASSQGSYEQYF - TRBJ2-7 TRBV3-1/TRBV3-2 once
TGTGCCAGCAGCGCGCAAGGGGGAGGATCCTATAATTCACCCCTCCACTTT CASSAQGGGSYNSPLHF - TRBJ1-6 TRBV7-3 -
TGTGCCAGCAGCAGAAAACCGGCCGAAAAACTGTTTTTT CASSRKPAEKLFF - TRBJ1-4 TRBV6-5 -
TGTGCCAGTAGTATTCAGAGGTACACTGAAGCTTTCTTT CASSIQRYTEAFF - TRBJ1-1 TRBV19 -
TGTGCCAGCTCACCTCCTGACAGGGCCTTATCCTACGAGCAGTACTTC CASSPPDRALSYEQYF TRBD1 TRBJ2-7 TRBV18 -
TGTGCCAGTAGTATTTTAAGCAGCCTAAACTCTGGAAACACCATATATTTT CASSILSSLNSGNTIYF - TRBJ1-3 TRBV19 once
TGTGCCAGCTCATCACAGGGAGGAGGCAATCAGCCCCAGCATTTT CASSSQGGGNQPQHF - TRBJ1-5 TRBV18 -
TGTGCCAGCAGCTTAAATTGGAATCCTAGCGGGAGTAGCACCGGGGAGCTGTTTTTT CASSLNWNPSGSSTGELFF TRBD2 TRBJ2-2 TRBV7-8 -
TGCGCCAGCAGCCCGGGACAGCCTGAGGGCTACACCTTC CASSPGQPEGYTF TRBD1 TRBJ1-2 TRBV5-1 -
TGTGCCAGCAGCTTAGTTTCCGAGCAGTACTTC CASSLVSEQYF - TRBJ2-7 TRBV7-9 -
TGTGCCAGCTCACCTCTGGGGGAGGGTAGACAGCCCCAGCATTTT CASSPLGEGRQPQHF - TRBJ1-5 TRBV18 -
TGTGCCAGCAGCCAAGACCCCAGCCTAGCGGGAGCCCCCGATGAGCAGTTCTTC CASSQDPSLAGAPDEQFF TRBD2 TRBJ2-1 TRBV14 -
TGTGCCAGCAGTGACCGGGGGCTCCCCTCTGGGGCCAACGTCCTGACTTTC CASSDRGLPSGANVLTF - TRBJ2-6 TRBV6-4 -
TGTGCCAGCAGTGACTGGCCAGGGAGGGATAATTCACCCCTCCACTTT CASSDWPGRDNSPLHF - TRBJ1-6 TRBV6-4 -
TGTGCCAGCAGTTCTGGGACAGACTACGAGCAGTACTTC CASSSGTDYEQYF TRBD1 TRBJ2-7 TRBV27 few
TGTGCCAGCAGCTTAGGTTTGGTGGAGACCCAGTACTTC CASSLGLVETQYF - TRBJ2-5 TRBV7-7 -
TGCGCCAGCAGCTGGGGGGAGGGGAGCCAGAACACTGAAGCTTTCTTT CASSWGEGSQNTEAFF - TRBJ1-1 TRBV5-1 -
TGTGCCAGCAGCCCGGACAGGCGAAACACCATATATTTT CASSPDRRNTIYF TRBD1 TRBJ1-3 TRBV12-3/TRBV12-4 -
TGTGCCAGCAGTTACTTGAACGGGGAGCTGTTTTTT CASSYLNGELFF - TRBJ2-2 TRBV6-5 -
TGTGCCTGGAGCGCCGGGACAGTTTATGGCTACACCTTC CAWSAGTVYGYTF TRBD1 TRBJ1-2 TRBV30 -
TGCAGTGCTAGTCCCGGGGGGCGGAGAACTAATGAAAAACTGTTTTTT CSASPGGRRTNEKLFF - TRBJ1-4 TRBV20-1 -
TGTGCCTGGACGGACTCCTACGAGCAGTACTTC CAWTDSYEQYF - TRBJ2-7 TRBV30 -
TGTGCCAGCAGCGTAGGGGCAGGGGGGCAGCCCCAGCATTTT CASSVGAGGQPQHF TRBD1 TRBJ1-5 TRBV9 -
TGTGCCAGCAGTGGAGGGGACAGGGGGCTCAATCAGCCCCAGCATTTT CASSGGDRGLNQPQHF TRBD1 TRBJ1-5 TRBV25-1 -
TGTGCCAGCAGCTTGTGGACGTACACCGGGGAGCTGTTTTTT CASSLWTYTGELFF - TRBJ2-2 TRBV7-3 -
TGTGCCAGCAGCGCGCGGGACAGGGCGGAGGTAGTGGAGACCCAGTACTTC CASSARDRAEVVETQYF TRBD1 TRBJ2-5 TRBV11-3 -
TGTGCCAGCAGCGTGGAAGGGGGCAGCGAGCAGTACTTC CASSVEGGSEQYF TRBD1 TRBJ2-7 TRBV9 -
TGTGCCAGCAGTCCCCGATCGGGGGGGAACATTCAGTACTTC CASSPRSGGNIQYF TRBD2 TRBJ2-4 TRBV28 -
TGTGCCTGGAGATCCGAAGCGGCTACCGGGGAGCTGTTTTTT CAWRSEAATGELFF - TRBJ2-2 TRBV30 -
TGTGCCAGCAGCTTTGCCGGGACTAGCGGGGAAGAGACCCAGTACTTC CASSFAGTSGEETQYF TRBD2 TRBJ2-5 TRBV7-6 -
TGTGCCAGCAGTGGGACGCGGAACACTGAAGCTTTCTTT CASSGTRNTEAFF - TRBJ1-1 TRBV6-4 -
TGTGCCAGCAGCTCCGTAGACAGGCCGAACACTGAAGCTTTCTTT CASSSVDRPNTEAFF - TRBJ1-1 TRBV5-4 -
TGTGCCATCAGTGCTCAGGGGGCCAACGAGCAGTACTTC CAISAQGANEQYF TRBD1 TRBJ2-7 TRBV10-3 few
TGCGCCAGCAGCCAAGATGTTTTAGCGGGAGGGTCAGCAGATACGCAGTATTTT CASSQDVLAGGSADTQYF TRBD2 TRBJ2-3 TRBV4-3 -
TGTGCCAGTAGTTCTGCACAAGGACCGTACTACGAGCAGTACTTC CASSSAQGPYYEQYF - TRBJ2-7 TRBV19 -
TGTGCCAGCTCACCAAGGGGACAGAACTATGGCTACACCTTC CASSPRGQNYGYTF TRBD1 TRBJ1-2 TRBV18 -
TGTGCCAGCAGCTGGGAGAGACTGAACACCGGGGAGCTGTTTTTT CASSWERLNTGELFF - TRBJ2-2 TRBV11-2 -
TGTGCCAGCAGCTCCTACAGGGGTCCCGGCAAAAACATTCAGTACTTC CASSSYRGPGKNIQYF TRBD1 TRBJ2-4 TRBV5-5 medium-sized
TGTGCCAGCAGCACCGTCGGGGGCTTCTCCTACAATGAGCAGTTCTTC CASSTVGGFSYNEQFF - TRBJ2-1 TRBV3-1/TRBV3-2 -
TGTGCCAGCAGCGTAAGGCCAGGGGGCGACGAGCAGTACTTC CASSVRPGGDEQYF TRBD1 TRBJ2-7 TRBV9 -
TGCGCCAGCAGCTTGCTAGCGGGAGGGCTGCGGACAGATACGCAGTATTTT CASSLLAGGLRTDTQYF TRBD2 TRBJ2-3 TRBV5-1 once
TGTGCCAGCAGCATAACCCCAATTGGCATGACAGGGAGATATTCACCCCTCCACTTT CASSITPIGMTGRYSPLHF TRBD1 TRBJ1-6 TRBV11-3 few
TGCGCCAGCAGCCGGGGTGACAGGGGGGATTCACCCCTCCACTTT CASSRGDRGDSPLHF TRBD1 TRBJ1-6 TRBV4-3 -
TGTGCCAGCAGCTTAAGGGACTCGGCCTACAATGAGCAGTTCTTC CASSLRDSAYNEQFF - TRBJ2-1 TRBV4-2 -
TGTGCCACCAGTGATTTTGGCAGGGCCGGGGAGCTGTTTTTT CATSDFGRAGELFF - TRBJ2-2 TRBV24-1 -
TGTGCCAGTAGTATCACCTCTAACAGGAATGAGCAGTTCTTC CASSITSNRNEQFF - TRBJ2-1 TRBV19 -
TGTGCCAGCAATACCAGGGGGCTCGGAGATACGCAGTATTTT CASNTRGLGDTQYF TRBD1 TRBJ2-3 TRBV6-5 -
TGTGCCAGCAGCCAAGGGCAGGGGAGGCACAATGAGCAGTTCTTC CASSQGQGRHNEQFF - TRBJ2-1 TRBV3-1/TRBV3-2 -
TGTGCCAGCACCAAAGGGGGCCCCTCCTACAATGAGCAGTTCTTC CASTKGGPSYNEQFF TRBD1 TRBJ2-1 TRBV5-4 -